The 9 T cell receptor beta chains reported below all come from one sample, sequenced in a study of T cell therapy after organ transplantation. Antigens of these TCRs are unknown. This table comes from immunoSEQ multiplex PCR, and its TCRdb copy is limited to in-frame clones, with some not included. This sample has about 2,300 clones, with roughly 71% found just once. Sequencing was performed on CD8+ T cells from blood, taken before autologous CMV-specific T cell therapy. The receptors originated from a human patient who had received a solid organ transplant and had CMV disease.

The chain links TRBV28 to TRBJ2-3, with TRBD2 matching over 10 bases. J gave up 1 base and V 3 bases, and 10 bases lay outside the gene matches. This CDR3 comprises 18 residues. Looked up from germline, CDR1 is MDHEN and CDR2 is SYDVKM. CDR3: CASSFPQSGRGGTDTQYF. The CDR3 DNA reads as TGTGCCAGCAGTTTTCCCCAAAGCGGGAGGGGCGGCACAGATACGCAGTATTTT.

This sequence joins TRBV5-6 and TRBJ2-5, with 7 bases aligning to TRBD1. The junction had 2 bases not matched to a gene; V was cut back by 2 bases and J by 1 base. This CDR3 comprises 14 residues. Germline V CDR1 and CDR2: SGHDT, YYEEEE. The CDR3 DNA reads TGTGCCAGCAGCTTCGCAGGGGGCCAAGAGACCCAGTACTTC. Protein sequence: CASSFAGGQETQYF. Supplemented by reference TRBV5-6 and TRBJ2-5, the full variable domain reads DAGVTQSPTHLIKTRGQQVTLRCSPKSGHDTVSWYQQALGQGPQFIFQYYEEEERQRGNFPDRFSGHQFPNYSSELNVNALLLGDSALYLCASSFAGGQETQYFGPGTRLLVL.

This chain connects TRBV19 to TRBJ2-5, with D possibly being TRBD1 (5 bases). The CDR3 loop spans 13 amino acids. The ends were cut back, 3 bases at V and 4 bases at J, with 9 bases in the middle. Looked up from germline, CDR1 is LNHDA and CDR2 is SQIVND (reference sequence). CDR3 residues: CASSILGLETQYF. CDR3 DNA: TGTGCCAGTAGTATTCTGGGGCTAGAGACCCAGTACTTC.

By sample fraction, this clone is medium-sized. The chain is built from TRBV7-9 and TRBJ2-1, with TRBD2 as a possible D gene (5 bases). Germline CDR1 SEHNR, CDR2 FQNEAQ (reference sequence). Trimming cost V 11 bases and J 9 bases, with 11 bases left between them. This CDR3 is 10 amino acids long. The CDR3 reads CAVWTSEQFF. The CDR3 DNA follows: TGTGCCGTCTGGACTTCTGAGCAGTTCTTC.

This clone has more than one count but fewer than ten. V and J are TRBV18 and TRBJ2-5; D is unresolved. Between the trimmed V and J ends, which lost 2 bases and 2 bases, there was a span of 15 bases. This CDR3 is built from 16 residues. From germline, CDR1 is KGHSH and CDR2 LQKENI. CDR3 amino acids: CASSPEVRRSQETQYF. The DNA for the CDR3 is TGTGCCAGCTCACCAGAGGTTAGGCGATCTCAAGAGACCCAGTACTTC.

The chain has TRBV5-6 and TRBJ2-7; TRBD1 matches 7 bases. Germline V gives CDR1 SGHDT, CDR2 YYEEEE. The V and J ends lost 4 bases and 3 bases, in that order; junction bases with no gene match: 7. The CDR3 loop spans 14 amino acids. The CDR3 here is CASSHRQGDYEQYF. The CDR3 region has the DNA TGTGCCAGCAGCCATCGACAGGGTGACTACGAGCAGTACTTC.

This sequence joins TRBV4-3 and TRBJ2-5; D gene uncertain. The germline V and J ends were trimmed by 0 bases and 2 bases, with 7 bases remaining between them. Germline V CDR1 and CDR2: LGHNA, YSLEER. The CDR3 consists of 14 residues. CDR3 bases: TGCGCCAGCAGCCAAGATTCAGCTCAAGAGACCCAGTACTTC. This translates into CASSQDSAQETQYF.

Judged by abundance, this clone is large. The chain couples TRBV4-3 to TRBJ2-7; D might be TRBD2 (7 bases). CDR3 size: 20 residues. Germline CDR1 is LGHNA and CDR2 is YSLEER. Trimming removed 0 bases at V and 5 bases at J, with 29 bases between. CDR3 residues: CASSQDGGGSLCSGVDEQYF. CDR3 sequence (DNA): TGCGCCAGCAGCCAAGATGGGGGGGGCTCCCTGTGCTCTGGCGTGGACGAGCAGTACTTC.

This clone occurred once. The chain joins TRBV6-1 to TRBJ2-1; 10 bases are a match to TRBD2. Per germline, CDR1 MNHNS and CDR2 SASEGT. The CDR3 totals 17 residues. With 1 base clipped from V and 8 bases from J, the junction kept 11 bases outside the gene matches. CDR3 sequence (DNA): TGTGCCAGCAGTGAAGAGGGTTTAGCGGGAGGAAGCGATGAGCAGTTCTTC. It codes for CASSEEGLAGGSDEQFF.